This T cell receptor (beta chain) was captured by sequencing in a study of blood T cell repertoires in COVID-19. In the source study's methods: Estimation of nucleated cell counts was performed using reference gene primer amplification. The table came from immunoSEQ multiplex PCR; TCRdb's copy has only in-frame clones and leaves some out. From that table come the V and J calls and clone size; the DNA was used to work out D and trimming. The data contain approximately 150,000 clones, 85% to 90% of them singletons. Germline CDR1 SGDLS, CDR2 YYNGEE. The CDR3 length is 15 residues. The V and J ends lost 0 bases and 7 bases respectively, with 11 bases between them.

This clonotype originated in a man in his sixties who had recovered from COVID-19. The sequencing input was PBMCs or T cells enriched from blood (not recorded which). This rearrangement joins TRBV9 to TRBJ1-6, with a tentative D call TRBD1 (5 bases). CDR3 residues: CASSVAPGSNSPLHF. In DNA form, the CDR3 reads TGTGCCAGCAGCGTAGCTCCAGGGTCAAATTCACCCCTCCACTTT.